This entry describes one TCR beta chain. The count of this clone is one. This receptor's antigen is unknown. Per-nucleotide qualities are absent, and no much larger clonotype sits a single base away. The sample belongs to a study of blood T cell repertoires in COVID-19 (dated by TCRdb to about 2020). Background for the entire study: Samples from collaborators originated in the United States, Italy and Spain and spanned both the acute and convalescent phases of COVID-19. The repertoires were released in a freely available public database intended as a resource for research on the immune response to SARS-CoV-2. Subjects who had been exposed to COVID-19, were actively infected with it, or had recovered from it provided the deeply sampled blood TCRbeta repertoires that made up the dataset. Samples came from the ongoing ImmuneRACE study (first 160 participants) plus 1,254 subjects from 6 global collaborators. The material from the prospective study consisted of cDNA or gDNA derived from T cells, B-cell-depleted T cells, or PBMCs. HLA class I and class II types, where available, came from metadata supplied by the sample provider rather than from assay-based typing. Nearly every sample came with metadata listing a de-identified subject ID, COVID-19 status, age in years and sex.

The collaborating institutions used their own protocols to collect whole blood in K2EDTA tubes. For TCRbeta analysis, collaborators shipped samples in one of three forms: frozen whole blood, isolated PBMCs, or DNA extracted from either of those sample types. The CDR3, cysteine through phenylalanine, is 13 amino acids long. The kept DNA is CDR3 alone, 39 bases in frame from the first base. TCRbeta CDR3 regions were amplified from genomic DNA by means of the immunoSEQ Assay, a bias-controlled multiplex PCR. The authors' analysis ran thus. Within the assay, amplification of reference gene primers was used to estimate how many nucleated cells each sample contained. Sequence reads were collapsed and filtered to measure the absolute abundance of every unique TCRbeta CDR3 rearrangement. For each sample, productive Simpson clonality was calculated as the square root of Simpson's diversity index over productive rearrangements. TCRdb retrieved this table from immuneACCESS and kept in-frame rearrangements only. Not all clones are present; in checked studies, unresolved V genes account for under half, and no reason is known for the remainder. Clone size and the V and J calls come from that table; the DNA yielded D and trimming. The sample has about 270,000 clones on record, 70% to 90% of them singletons. Together, the top ten hold approximately 10% of the sample.

Overall study results and their limits: The amount of clinical and demographic metadata varied by source and participant and was provided uncurated.

This TCR came from a woman in her seventies with acute or convalescent COVID-19. Input material: peripheral blood. The chain was built from TRBV1 and TRBJ2-5; TRBD2, the table's D call, lacks a check against the DNA. TRBV1 is a pseudogene segment. The CDR3 protein sequence reads: CTSSQDGRARVYF. The DNA sequence is TGCACCAGCAGCCAAGATGGGCGGGCAAGAGTTTACTTC.